Listed below are T cell receptor beta chains from one sample, sequenced in a study of CD8 T cells in Susac syndrome. TCRdb itself ran the immunoSEQ multiplex PCR reads through MiXCR, one entry per CDR3 protein. The profile shows about 130,000 distinct CDR3 sequences, more than 90% of them singletons. The sample was CD4+ T cells from PBMCs. These receptors originate from a human donor in good health. Both conserved end residues are part of each CDR3. The D gene is left open where the match is weak. Size is stated for part of the rows, as once, few or many counts, or as a class when the clone is expanded.

cdr3_nt	cdr3_aa	j_call	d_call	clone_size	v_call
TGCAGCGTCGTGTGGGGTTCTGGAAACACCATATATTTT	CSVVWGSGNTIYF	TRBJ1-3	-	-	TRBV29-1
TGTGCCAGCAGCCCGTATAGCAATCAGCCCCAGCATTTT	CASSPYSNQPQHF	TRBJ1-5	-	-	TRBV28
TGCGCCAGCAGCGGCTTCGGGGGGGATGAGCAGTTCTTC	CASSGFGGDEQFF	TRBJ2-1	TRBD2	-	TRBV4-1
TGTGCCAGCAGCGGAACTAGCGGGAGCGGAGAGACCCAGTACTTC	CASSGTSGSGETQYF	TRBJ2-5	TRBD2	-	TRBV9
TGTGCCAGCAGCGTAGAGTCAGGGGCCAACGTCCTGACTTTC	CASSVESGANVLTF	TRBJ2-6	-	-	TRBV9
TGCAGTGCTGCCCCGGGACTAATGAACACTGAAGCTTTCTTT	CSAAPGLMNTEAFF	TRBJ1-1	-	once	TRBV20-1
TGTGCCAGCACTTCCAGAGGGACGGGACAGAGATTCTACGAGCAGTACTTC	CASTSRGTGQRFYEQYF	TRBJ2-7	TRBD1	-	TRBV28
TGTGCCAGCAGCCAAACAGGGGGTGGTGAAGCTTTCTTT	CASSQTGGGEAFF	TRBJ1-1	TRBD1	-	TRBV3-1
TGTGCCAGCAGTTTTAGGGCAGGGGGGACCTACGAGCAGTACTTC	CASSFRAGGTYEQYF	TRBJ2-7	-	-	TRBV27
TGTGCCAGCACCTTACGGGACGGTATACAAGAGACCCAGTACTTC	CASTLRDGIQETQYF	TRBJ2-5	-	-	TRBV12-3/TRBV12-4
TGTGCCAGCAGCCAAGATCATCCTAGCGGGAGTGCCCTAAGCACAGATACGCAGTATTTT	CASSQDHPSGSALSTDTQYF	TRBJ2-3	TRBD2	once	TRBV3-1
TGTGCCAGCACCTCGAGGGGTTTTGCTTTCTTT	CASTSRGFAFF	TRBJ1-1	-	-	TRBV28
TGTGCCAGCAGTGAGAGGATAGGGGGTGAAAAACTGTTTTTT	CASSERIGGEKLFF	TRBJ1-4	-	-	TRBV2
TGCAGCGTTGACAGGGGGCGCTTAGATGAGCAGTTCTTC	CSVDRGRLDEQFF	TRBJ2-1	TRBD1	-	TRBV29-1
TGTGCCAGCAGCGGGTCAGGGGCACCTCACGGGGAGCTGTTTTTT	CASSGSGAPHGELFF	TRBJ2-2	-	-	TRBV5-6
TGTGCCAGCAATCGCGGAGCCAAAAACATTCAGTACTTC	CASNRGAKNIQYF	TRBJ2-4	-	-	TRBV21-1
TGTGCCAGCAGAAGGACAGGGGGCTTCAATGAGCAGTTCTTC	CASRRTGGFNEQFF	TRBJ2-1	TRBD1	-	TRBV27
TGTGCCAGCAGTTTATACGGCCCCTCCTACGAGCAGTACTTC	CASSLYGPSYEQYF	TRBJ2-7	-	-	TRBV27
TGCAGCGTCCGCGAGACTAGCCACAATGAGCAGTTCTTC	CSVRETSHNEQFF	TRBJ2-1	TRBD2	-	TRBV29-1
TGTGCCAGCAGGGAAGAGGGGGTCAACGGGGAGCTGTTTTTT	CASREEGVNGELFF	TRBJ2-2	-	once	TRBV2
TGCGCCAGCAGGAAGAACCTCGGGACGACCTACGAGCAGTACTTC	CASRKNLGTTYEQYF	TRBJ2-7	-	-	TRBV5-1
TGTGCCAGCAGTGAAGCTGGCCAGGACGGCTACACCTTC	CASSEAGQDGYTF	TRBJ1-2	-	-	TRBV6-1
TGTGCCAGCAACAAGCGGGAGAAGGTCCATGAGCAGTTCTTC	CASNKREKVHEQFF	TRBJ2-1	TRBD2	-	TRBV7-9
TGTGCCAGCAGCCCGGGAGTAGGGGGAGGGCCCCAAGAGACCCAGTACTTC	CASSPGVGGGPQETQYF	TRBJ2-5	-	-	TRBV4-2
TGCGCCAGCAGCTTGGAGGGGGGGTCCCCCGAGGGAGATACGCAGTATTTT	CASSLEGGSPEGDTQYF	TRBJ2-3	-	-	TRBV5-1
TGTGCCTGGAGTACAGGGCTTGGGCAGCCCCAGCATTTT	CAWSTGLGQPQHF	TRBJ1-5	-	-	TRBV30
TGTGCCAGCAAGGAGGTCCAGCACTCTGGAAACACCATATATTTT	CASKEVQHSGNTIYF	TRBJ1-3	-	-	TRBV2
TGCGCCAGCAGCTTGGATCGGAGGAATCCCTACACCTTC	CASSLDRRNPYTF	TRBJ1-2	-	-	TRBV5-1
TGTGCCAGTAGTATCCCGGGCGACTCCTACAATGAGCAGTTCTTC	CASSIPGDSYNEQFF	TRBJ2-1	-	-	TRBV19
TGCAGCGTTGCGGCGGAACAGGGGGGCGAAAAACTGTTTTTT	CSVAAEQGGEKLFF	TRBJ1-4	TRBD1	-	TRBV29-1
TGTGCCAGCAGCCCATACAGGGGAGTGAATGAGCAGTTCTTC	CASSPYRGVNEQFF	TRBJ2-1	TRBD1	-	TRBV3-1
TGTGCCACCAGCAGAGAAAAGACTAGGCCTGCAGTAAGCGAGCAGTACTTC	CATSREKTRPAVSEQYF	TRBJ2-7	-	-	TRBV15
TGCAGCGCATCATCCAGGGTCCCAGAGACCCAGTACTTC	CSASSRVPETQYF	TRBJ2-5	-	-	TRBV29-1
TGTGCCAGCAGCTTAGCGCTAAATCACAGGGCGTCAACTGAAGCTTTCTTT	CASSLALNHRASTEAFF	TRBJ1-1	-	-	TRBV7-8
TGTGCCAGCAGTTCCCCGGGACTAGCCTACGAGCAGTACTTC	CASSSPGLAYEQYF	TRBJ2-7	TRBD2	-	TRBV28
TGTGCCAGCAGCCAAATGGACACCGGGGAGCTGTTTTTT	CASSQMDTGELFF	TRBJ2-2	-	-	TRBV3-1
TGTGCCAGCAGTGAACAGGGGGCCTACGAGCAGTACTTC	CASSEQGAYEQYF	TRBJ2-7	TRBD1	-	TRBV2
TGTGCCAGCAGTCGACAGCTATACGAGCAGTACTTC	CASSRQLYEQYF	TRBJ2-7	-	-	TRBV12-3/TRBV12-4
TGCAGCGTTCGCGGTTCTGGGGCCAACGTCCTGACTTTC	CSVRGSGANVLTF	TRBJ2-6	-	-	TRBV29-1
TGTGCCTGGACTGGGACAGGGTATCTCGAGCAGTACTTC	CAWTGTGYLEQYF	TRBJ2-7	TRBD1	-	TRBV30
TGTGCCAGTAGTCCACCCGGGACAGGGACGGGCGAGCAGTACTTC	CASSPPGTGTGEQYF	TRBJ2-7	TRBD1	-	TRBV19
TGCAGTGCTAGTAGGCATGAGCAGTTCTTC	CSASRHEQFF	TRBJ2-1	-	-	TRBV20-1
TGTGCCAGTAGTATCCCCCCAGCGACCAAAAACATTCAGTACTTC	CASSIPPATKNIQYF	TRBJ2-4	-	-	TRBV19
TGTGCCAGCAGTCCGGGACTACCGGGGACCTACGAGCAGTACTTC	CASSPGLPGTYEQYF	TRBJ2-7	TRBD2	-	TRBV6-5
TGTGCCAGCAGCAATTCTGCTGGGGCCAACGTCCTGACTTTC	CASSNSAGANVLTF	TRBJ2-6	-	-	TRBV25-1
TGCGCCAGCGGCTTCGGAGGAGGCGGGGAGCTGTTTTTT	CASGFGGGGELFF	TRBJ2-2	-	-	TRBV5-1
TGTGCCAGCAGTTCTGCCAAAAACATTCAGTACTTC	CASSSAKNIQYF	TRBJ2-4	-	-	TRBV6-2/TRBV6-3
TGTGCCTGGAGTGCGGATCTCAGCACAGATACGCAGTATTTT	CAWSADLSTDTQYF	TRBJ2-3	-	-	TRBV30
TGCGCCAGCAGCCAAGACCCAAGGGGGGGATCCTACAATGAGCAGTTCTTC	CASSQDPRGGSYNEQFF	TRBJ2-1	-	-	TRBV4-1
TGTGCCAGCAGCCTTGGGACACTATACAATGAGCAGTTCTTC	CASSLGTLYNEQFF	TRBJ2-1	-	-	TRBV3-1
TGCGCCAGCAGCGTTAAAGTCGGGACAGGTTTTGAGGGGTACGAGCAGTACTTC	CASSVKVGTGFEGYEQYF	TRBJ2-7	TRBD1	-	TRBV5-1
TGTGCCAGCAGCCAGACTCGTTGGGGCACAGATACGCAGTATTTT	CASSQTRWGTDTQYF	TRBJ2-3	-	-	TRBV7-2
TGTGCCAGCAGCCGGGACCTGCCTGAGACCCAGTACTTC	CASSRDLPETQYF	TRBJ2-5	-	once	TRBV7-9
TGCAGCGCCGGGACAACCCCGAGCTGGGGCTACACCTTC	CSAGTTPSWGYTF	TRBJ1-2	-	-	TRBV29-1